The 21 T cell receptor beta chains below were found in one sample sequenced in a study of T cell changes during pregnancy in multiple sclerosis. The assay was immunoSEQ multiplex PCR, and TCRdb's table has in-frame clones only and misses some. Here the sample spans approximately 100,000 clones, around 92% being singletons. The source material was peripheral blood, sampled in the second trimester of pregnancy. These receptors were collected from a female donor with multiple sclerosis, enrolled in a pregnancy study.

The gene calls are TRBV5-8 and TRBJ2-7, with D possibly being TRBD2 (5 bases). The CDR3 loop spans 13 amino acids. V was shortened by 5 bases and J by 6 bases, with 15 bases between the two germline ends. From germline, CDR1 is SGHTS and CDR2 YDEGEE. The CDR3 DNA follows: TGTGCCAGCAGACACCGCCTCGGAGGCGAGCAGTACTTC. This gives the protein CASRHRLGGEQYF.

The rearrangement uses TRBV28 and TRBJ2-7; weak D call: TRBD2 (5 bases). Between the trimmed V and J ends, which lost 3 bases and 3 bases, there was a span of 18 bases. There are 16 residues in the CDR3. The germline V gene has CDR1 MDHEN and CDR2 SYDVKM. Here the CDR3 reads CASSFNWDASFYEQYF. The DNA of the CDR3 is TGTGCCAGCAGTTTTAACTGGGATGCTAGCTTCTACGAGCAGTACTTC.

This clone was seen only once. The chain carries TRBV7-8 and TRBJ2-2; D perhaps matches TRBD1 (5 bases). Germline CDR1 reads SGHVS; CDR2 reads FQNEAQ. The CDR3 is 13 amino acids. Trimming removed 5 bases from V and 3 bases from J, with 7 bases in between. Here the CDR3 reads CASSVRDTGELFF. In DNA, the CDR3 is TGTGCCAGCAGCGTCAGGGACACCGGGGAGCTGTTTTTT.

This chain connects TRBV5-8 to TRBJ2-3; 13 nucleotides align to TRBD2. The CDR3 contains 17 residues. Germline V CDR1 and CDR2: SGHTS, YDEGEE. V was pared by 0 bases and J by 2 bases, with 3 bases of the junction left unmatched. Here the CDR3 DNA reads TGTGCCAGCAGCTTGGGGACTAGCGGGAGTCCCACAGATACGCAGTATTTT. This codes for CASSLGTSGSPTDTQYF.

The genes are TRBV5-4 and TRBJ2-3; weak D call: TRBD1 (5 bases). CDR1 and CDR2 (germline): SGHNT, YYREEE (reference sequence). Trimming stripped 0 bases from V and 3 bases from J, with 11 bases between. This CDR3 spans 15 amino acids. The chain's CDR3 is CASSLDRLGTDTQYF. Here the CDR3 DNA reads TGTGCCAGCAGCTTGGACAGGTTGGGTACAGATACGCAGTATTTT.

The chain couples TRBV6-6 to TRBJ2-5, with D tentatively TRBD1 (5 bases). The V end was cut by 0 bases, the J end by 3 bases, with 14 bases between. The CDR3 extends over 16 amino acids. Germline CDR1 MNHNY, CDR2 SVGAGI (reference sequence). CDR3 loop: CASSYSIGSQEETQYF. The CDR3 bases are TGTGCCAGCAGTTACTCGATAGGGTCACAGGAAGAGACCCAGTACTTC.

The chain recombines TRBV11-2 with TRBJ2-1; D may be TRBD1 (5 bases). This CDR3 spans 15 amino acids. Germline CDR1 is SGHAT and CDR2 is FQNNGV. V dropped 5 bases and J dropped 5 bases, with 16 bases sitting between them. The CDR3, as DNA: TGTGCCAGCAGCAAAGCCCCTGGGGCTAACAATGAGCAGTTCTTC. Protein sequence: CASSKAPGANNEQFF. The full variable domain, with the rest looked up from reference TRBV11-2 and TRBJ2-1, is EAGVAQSPRYKIIEKRQSVAFWCNPISGHATLYWYQQILGQGPKLLIQFQNNGVVDDSQLPKDRFSAERLKGVDSTLKIQPAKLEDSAVYLCASSKAPGANNEQFFGPGTRLTVL.

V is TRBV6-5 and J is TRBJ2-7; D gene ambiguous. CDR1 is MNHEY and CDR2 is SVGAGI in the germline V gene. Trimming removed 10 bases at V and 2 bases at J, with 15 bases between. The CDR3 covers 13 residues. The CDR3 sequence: CATRSNPTYEQYF. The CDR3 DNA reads TGTGCCACCAGGTCTAACCCGACCTACGAGCAGTACTTC.

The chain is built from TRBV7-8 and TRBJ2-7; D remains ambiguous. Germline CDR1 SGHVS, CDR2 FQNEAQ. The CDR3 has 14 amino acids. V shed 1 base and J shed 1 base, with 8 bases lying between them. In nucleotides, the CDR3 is TGTGCCAGCAGCTTAGACGGCGGTTCCTACGAGCAGTACTTC. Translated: CASSLDGGSYEQYF.

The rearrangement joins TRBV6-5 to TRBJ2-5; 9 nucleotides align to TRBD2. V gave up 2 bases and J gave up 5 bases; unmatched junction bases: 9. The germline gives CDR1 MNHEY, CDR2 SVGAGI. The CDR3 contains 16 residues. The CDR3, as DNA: TGTGCCAGCAGTTACGGGTTAGCGGGAGCGCAGGAGACCCAGTACTTC. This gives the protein CASSYGLAGAQETQYF.

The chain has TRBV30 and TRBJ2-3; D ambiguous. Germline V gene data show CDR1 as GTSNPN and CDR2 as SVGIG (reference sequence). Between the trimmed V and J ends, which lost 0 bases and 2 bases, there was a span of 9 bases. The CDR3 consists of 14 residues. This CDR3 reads CAWSVSRSTDTQYF. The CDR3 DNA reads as TGTGCCTGGAGTGTATCCAGGTCCACAGATACGCAGTATTTT. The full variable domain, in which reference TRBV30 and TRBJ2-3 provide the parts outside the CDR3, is SQTIHQWPATLVQPVGSPLSLECTVEGTSNPNLYWYRQAAGRGLQLLFYSVGIGQISSEVPQNLSASRPQDRQFILSSKKLLLSDSGFYLCAWSVSRSTDTQYFGPGTRLTVL.

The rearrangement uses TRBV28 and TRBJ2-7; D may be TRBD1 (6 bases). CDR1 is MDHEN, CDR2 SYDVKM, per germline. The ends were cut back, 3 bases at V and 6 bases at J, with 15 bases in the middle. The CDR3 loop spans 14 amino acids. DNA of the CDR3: TGTGCCAGCAGTTTGACCGGACAGTTTGCCGAGCAGTACTTC. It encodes CASSLTGQFAEQYF.

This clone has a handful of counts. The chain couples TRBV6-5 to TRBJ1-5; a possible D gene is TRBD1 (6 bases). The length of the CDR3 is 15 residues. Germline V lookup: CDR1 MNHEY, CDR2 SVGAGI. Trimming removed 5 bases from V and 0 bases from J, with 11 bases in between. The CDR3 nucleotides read TGTGCCAGCAGTCCGGGGGGCTATAGCAATCAGCCCCAGCATTTT. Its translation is CASSPGGYSNQPQHF.

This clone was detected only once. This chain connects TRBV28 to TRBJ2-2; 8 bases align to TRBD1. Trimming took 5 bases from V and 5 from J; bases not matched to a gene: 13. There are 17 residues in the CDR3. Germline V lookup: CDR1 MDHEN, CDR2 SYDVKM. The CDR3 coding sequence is TGTGCCAGCAGTCGCGGGGTAGACAGGGGCAATACCGGGGAGCTGTTTTTT. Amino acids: CASSRGVDRGNTGELFF.

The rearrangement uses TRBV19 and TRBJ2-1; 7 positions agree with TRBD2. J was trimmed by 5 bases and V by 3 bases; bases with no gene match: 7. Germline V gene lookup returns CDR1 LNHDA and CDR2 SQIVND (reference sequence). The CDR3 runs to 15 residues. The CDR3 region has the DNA TGTGCCAGTAGTATCTCCAGCGGGACCCACAATGAGCAGTTCTTC. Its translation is CASSISSGTHNEQFF.

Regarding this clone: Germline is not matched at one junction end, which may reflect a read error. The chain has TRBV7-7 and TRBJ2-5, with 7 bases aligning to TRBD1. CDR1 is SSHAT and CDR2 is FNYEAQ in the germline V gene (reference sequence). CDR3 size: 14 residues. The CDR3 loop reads CASSFTGVGETQYF. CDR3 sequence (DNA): TGTGCTAGCAGCTTTACAGGGGTAGGGGAGACCCAGTACTTC.

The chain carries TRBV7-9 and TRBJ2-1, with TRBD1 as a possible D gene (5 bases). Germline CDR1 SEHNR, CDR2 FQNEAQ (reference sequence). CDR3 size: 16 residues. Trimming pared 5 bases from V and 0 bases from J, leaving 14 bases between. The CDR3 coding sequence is TGTGCCAGCAGCCAAGGGGCGCTGAGCTCCTACAATGAGCAGTTCTTC. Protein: CASSQGALSSYNEQFF.

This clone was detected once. The CDR3 is CASSLGAGGNEQFF. The CDR3 DNA reads TGTGCCAGCAGCTTAGGGGCAGGGGGAAATGAGCAGTTCTTC. V usage is TRBV7-2 and J usage is TRBJ2-1, with 7 positions matching TRBD1. The J segment lost 7 bases and the V segment lost 1 base, leaving 4 bases of the junction unmatched. The germline CDR1 and CDR2 sequences are SGHTA and FQGNSA. CDR3 length: 14 amino acids. The full variable domain, with the rest looked up from reference TRBV7-2 and TRBJ2-1, is GAGVSQSPSNKVTEKGKDVELRCDPISGHTALYWYRQSLGQGLEFLIYFQGNSAPDKSGLPSDRFSAERTGGSVSTLTIQRTQQEDSAVYLCASSLGAGGNEQFFGPGTRLTVL.

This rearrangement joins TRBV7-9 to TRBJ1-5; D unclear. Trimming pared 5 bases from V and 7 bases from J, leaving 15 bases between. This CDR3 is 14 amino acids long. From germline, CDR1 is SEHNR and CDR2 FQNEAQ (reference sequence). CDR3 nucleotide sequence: TGTGCCAGCAGCCCCGCGGGTGGGCGACAGCCCCAGCATTTT. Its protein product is CASSPAGGRQPQHF.

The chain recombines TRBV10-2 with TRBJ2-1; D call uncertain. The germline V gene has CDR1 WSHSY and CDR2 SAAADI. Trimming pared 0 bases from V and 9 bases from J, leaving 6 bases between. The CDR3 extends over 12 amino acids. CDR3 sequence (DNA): TGCGCCAGCAGTGAGTCTAGAGTTGAGCAGTTCTTC. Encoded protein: CASSESRVEQFF.

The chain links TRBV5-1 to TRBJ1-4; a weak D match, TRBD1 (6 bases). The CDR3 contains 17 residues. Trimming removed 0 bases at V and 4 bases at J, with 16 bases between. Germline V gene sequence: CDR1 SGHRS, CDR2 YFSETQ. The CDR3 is CASSLGNRVGDNEKLFF. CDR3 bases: TGCGCCAGCAGCTTGGGGAACAGGGTTGGAGATAATGAAAAACTGTTTTTT.